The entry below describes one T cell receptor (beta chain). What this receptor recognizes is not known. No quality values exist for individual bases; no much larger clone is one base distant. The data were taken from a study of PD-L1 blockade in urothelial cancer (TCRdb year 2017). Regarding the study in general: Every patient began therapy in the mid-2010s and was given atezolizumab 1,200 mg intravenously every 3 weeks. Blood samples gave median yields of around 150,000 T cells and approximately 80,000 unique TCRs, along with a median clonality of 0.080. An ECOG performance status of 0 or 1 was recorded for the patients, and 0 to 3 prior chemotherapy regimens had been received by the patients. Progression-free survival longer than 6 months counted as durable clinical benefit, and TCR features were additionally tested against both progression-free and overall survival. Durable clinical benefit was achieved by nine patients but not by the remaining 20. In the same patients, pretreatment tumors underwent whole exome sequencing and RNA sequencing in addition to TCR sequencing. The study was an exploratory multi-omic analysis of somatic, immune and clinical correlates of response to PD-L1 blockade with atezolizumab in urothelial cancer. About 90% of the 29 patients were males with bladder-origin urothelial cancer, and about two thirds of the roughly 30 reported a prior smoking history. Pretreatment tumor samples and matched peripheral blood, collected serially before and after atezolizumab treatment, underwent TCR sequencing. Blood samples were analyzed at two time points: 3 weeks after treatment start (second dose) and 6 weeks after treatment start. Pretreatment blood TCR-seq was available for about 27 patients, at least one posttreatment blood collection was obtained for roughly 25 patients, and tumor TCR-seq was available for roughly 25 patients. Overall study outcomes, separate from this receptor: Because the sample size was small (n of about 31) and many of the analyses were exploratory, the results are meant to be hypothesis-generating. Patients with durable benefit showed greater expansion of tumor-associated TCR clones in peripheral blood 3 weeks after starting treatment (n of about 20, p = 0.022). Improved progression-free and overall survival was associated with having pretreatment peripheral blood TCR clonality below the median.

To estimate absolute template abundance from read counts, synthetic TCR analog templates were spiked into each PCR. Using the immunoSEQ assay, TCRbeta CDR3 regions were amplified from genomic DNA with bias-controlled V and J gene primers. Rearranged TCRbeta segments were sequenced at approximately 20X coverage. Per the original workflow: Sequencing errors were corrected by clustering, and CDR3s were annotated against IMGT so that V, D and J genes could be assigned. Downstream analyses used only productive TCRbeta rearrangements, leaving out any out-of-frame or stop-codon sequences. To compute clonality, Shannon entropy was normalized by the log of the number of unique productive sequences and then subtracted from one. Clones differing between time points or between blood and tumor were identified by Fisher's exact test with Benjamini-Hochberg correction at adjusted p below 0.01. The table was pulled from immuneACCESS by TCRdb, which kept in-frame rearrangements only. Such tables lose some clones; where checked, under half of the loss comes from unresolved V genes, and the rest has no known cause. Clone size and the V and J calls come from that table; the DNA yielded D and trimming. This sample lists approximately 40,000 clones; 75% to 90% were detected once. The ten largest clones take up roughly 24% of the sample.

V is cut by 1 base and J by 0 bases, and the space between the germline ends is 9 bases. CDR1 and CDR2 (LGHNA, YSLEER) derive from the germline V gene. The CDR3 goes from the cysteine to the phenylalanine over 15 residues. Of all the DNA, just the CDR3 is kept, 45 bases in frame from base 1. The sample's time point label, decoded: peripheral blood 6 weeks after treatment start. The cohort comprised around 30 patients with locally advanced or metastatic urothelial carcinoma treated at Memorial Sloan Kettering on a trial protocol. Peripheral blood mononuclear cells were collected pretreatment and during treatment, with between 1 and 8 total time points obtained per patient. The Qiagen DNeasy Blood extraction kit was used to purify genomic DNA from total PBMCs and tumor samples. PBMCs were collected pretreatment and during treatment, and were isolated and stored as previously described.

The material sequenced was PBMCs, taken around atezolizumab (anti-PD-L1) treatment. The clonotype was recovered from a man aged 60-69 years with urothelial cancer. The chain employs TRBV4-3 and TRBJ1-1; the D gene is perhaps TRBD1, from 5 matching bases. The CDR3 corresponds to CASSQGQPMNTEAFF. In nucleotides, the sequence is TGCGCCAGCAGCCAAGGACAGCCCATGAACACTGAAGCTTTCTTT.